This T cell receptor beta chain stems from a study of regulatory T cells in long-lasting Graves disease. For the study at large: Over 5 years on antithyroid drugs plus positive TSH receptor antibodies marked Graves' disease as persistent. Broader study findings: Relative to newly diagnosed Graves' patients, persistent ones had lower TCR diversity. Relative to new patients (966), persistent patients exhibited greater sharing of public clonotypes (approximately 2,800). Favored gene segments in persistent disease were TRBV28, TRBJ1-2 and TRBJ2-5.

As to this clonotype: The antigen is undetermined.

Trimming shortened V by 2 bases and J by 2 bases, and 13 bases separated the two germline ends. Germline values: CDR1 MDHEN, CDR2 SYDVKM. This CDR3 contains 16 residues. According to the study, TCR beta libraries were built with iRepertoire HTBI primers and CDR3-region Arm-PCR. TCRdb re-called the multiplex PCR reads with MiXCR, one entry per CDR3 protein. The data hold around 460,000 distinct CDR3 sequences, with under 25% observed a single time. Time point in this sample: persistent/refractory GD, antithyroid drugs over 5 years with positive TRAb. PBMCs were the source of the RNA used for TCR sequencing.

The chain has TRBV28 and TRBJ2-1; D is possibly TRBD1 or TRBD2 (6 bases each). The material was peripheral blood mononuclear cells (PBMCs), obtained when the disease was refractory, from a patient treated with antithyroid drugs. This clonotype was sampled from a female donor with Graves disease. DNA of the CDR3: TGTGCCAGCAGTTTAACGTGGAGGGGGACCTACAATGAGCAGTTCTTC. It is translated as CASSLTWRGTYNEQFF.